The table lists the clone carrying this T cell receptor beta chain with a count of one. Relative to the germline gene, one junction end is altered; a read error may explain this. The sample originates from a study of cytomegalovirus exposure and HLA in healthy donors. About the research overall: T cells numbering around 190 million yielded fewer than 140 million unique TCR beta sequences in an earlier analysis.

Germline V gene lookup returns CDR1 SGHNT and CDR2 YYREEE (reference sequence). This CDR3 is built from 14 residues. In the PCR, 60 Vbeta and 13 Jbeta primers were used. The protocol was immunoSEQ multiplex PCR, while the TCRdb copy is restricted to in-frame clones and leaves out a portion. The sample yields around 67,000 clones, roughly two thirds seen once. This chain uses TRBV5-4 with TRBJ2-2; 12 nucleotides agree with TRBD1. This clonotype originated in a woman aged 30 to 39 in good health and CMV-seronegative. What was sequenced was PBMCs. Here the CDR3 reads CACRDRGRNGELFF. The CDR3, as DNA: TGTGCCTGCAGGGACAGGGGGCGTAACGGGGAGCTGTTTTTT.